This T cell receptor beta chain came from a study of blood T cell repertoires in COVID-19. In the original analysis: Nucleated cell number was recorded as an estimate derived from reference gene primer amplification. Measured with immunoSEQ multiplex PCR; TCRdb has only the in-frame clones, and not every one. That table supplies the V and J calls and clone size; D and trimming were determined from the DNA. The sample contains some 250,000 clones, around 87% of which appear only once. Unmatched junction bases numbered 10, after V lost 2 bases and J lost 7 bases. Germline CDR1 reads SEHNR; CDR2 reads FQNEAQ (reference sequence). The CDR3 length is 16 residues. Those enrolled, adults aged roughly 18 to 90 years, came from around 25 US areas. Cohort placement rested on clinical history that participants reported themselves.

The specimen sequenced was PBMCs or T cells enriched from blood (not recorded which). The V and J genes are TRBV7-9 and TRBJ2-1; 8 bases agree with TRBD2. The sequence derives from a woman aged 40 to 50 with acute COVID-19. CDR3 protein: CASSLIPGGPRNEQFF. Here the CDR3 DNA reads TGTGCCAGCAGCTTAATTCCGGGAGGGCCGAGGAATGAGCAGTTCTTC.